These 17 T cell receptor beta chains came from one sample sequenced in a study of siplizumab effects on memory and regulatory T cells. Repertoires were generated with immunoSEQ multiplex PCR, while TCRdb's copy carries only in-frame clones and drops some. The table has some 41,000 clones, around 90% seen once. The sequencing input was naive CD4+ T cells sorted from blood. The receptors derive from a human donor in good health.

The J gene is TRBJ2-1, the V gene TRBV25-1, with D possibly being TRBD1 (6 bases). Trimming stripped 6 bases from V and 1 base from J, with 16 bases between. The CDR3 length is 16 residues. The germline V gene encodes CDR1 MGHDK and CDR2 SYGVNS. The CDR3 DNA reads TGTGCCAGCAGCGGGGACATACAATTTTCCTACAATGAGCAGTTCTTC. Encoded protein: CASSGDIQFSYNEQFF.

The rearrangement joins TRBV5-1 to TRBJ2-1; TRBD2 matches 13 bases. The CDR3 has 19 residues. Germline CDR1 SGHRS, CDR2 YFSETQ. Trimming removed 2 bases from V and 0 bases from J; junction bases left unmatched: 8. The CDR3 nucleotides are TGCGCCAGCAGCTTACGGACTAGCGGGGGCCTCAGCTCCTACAATGAGCAGTTCTTC. Translating gives CASSLRTSGGLSSYNEQFF.

This chain links TRBV9 with TRBJ1-1; D unresolved. The CDR3 sequence is 19 residues long. Per germline, CDR1 SGDLS and CDR2 YYNGEE. Trimming shortened V by 0 bases and J by 8 bases, and 29 bases separated the two germline ends. CDR3 in amino acids: CASSVVWQEEVLSPREAFF. The DNA for the CDR3 is TGTGCCAGCAGCGTAGTCTGGCAGGAGGAAGTATTATCGCCTCGGGAAGCTTTCTTT.

The chain uses TRBV6-1 and TRBJ2-7; no firm D call. This CDR3 has 14 amino acids. CDR1 MNHNS and CDR2 SASEGT come from the germline V gene. The V end lost 5 bases, the J end lost 0 bases, and 11 bases lay between the germline ends. CDR3 nucleotides: TGTGCCAGCAGTCGTCAGGAGAGCTCCTACGAGCAGTACTTC. It yields the protein CASSRQESSYEQYF.

The chain joins TRBV5-4 to TRBJ1-5, with TRBD1 as a possible D gene (5 bases). Trimming stripped 1 base from V and 9 bases from J, with 8 bases between. The CDR3 runs to 12 residues. From germline, CDR1 is SGHNT and CDR2 YYREEE (reference sequence). The CDR3 DNA is TGTGCCAGCAGCTTGCAGGGCCGGCCCCAGCATTTT. Its protein is CASSLQGRPQHF. The variable domain in full, with the rest retrieved from reference TRBV5-4 and TRBJ1-5, is ETGVTQSPTHLIKTRGQQVTLRCSSQSGHNTVSWYQQALGQGPQFIFQYYREEENGRGNFPPRFSGLQFPNYSSELNVNALELDDSALYLCASSLQGRPQHFGDGTRLSIL.

The sample holds one count of this clone. The chain joins TRBV6-5 to TRBJ2-6; D may be TRBD1 or TRBD2 (5 bases each). Germline V gene data show CDR1 as MNHEY and CDR2 as SVGAGI. Trimming stripped 4 bases from V and 3 bases from J, with 13 bases between. CDR3 length equals 16 residues. Written as DNA, the CDR3 is TGTGCCAGCAGTTCCGGGACGGCTGGTGGGGCCAACGTCCTGACTTTC. Its protein is CASSSGTAGGANVLTF.

The chain uses TRBV11-2 and TRBJ2-7; D may be TRBD2 (5 bases). Looked up from germline, CDR1 is SGHAT and CDR2 is FQNNGV. Trimming shortened V by 1 base and J by 2 bases, and 12 bases separated the two germline ends. This CDR3 has 15 residues. The CDR3 reads CASSLGGNPTYEQYF. DNA for the CDR3: TGTGCCAGCAGCTTAGGAGGGAACCCTACCTACGAGCAGTACTTC.

The chain uses TRBV5-4 and TRBJ1-5, with D possibly being TRBD1 (6 bases). Trimming stripped 0 bases from V and 2 bases from J, with 12 bases between. Germline CDR1 reads SGHNT; CDR2 reads YYREEE (reference sequence). This CDR3 contains 16 residues. CDR3 amino acids: CASSLAGGAGNQPQHF. The CDR3 DNA follows: TGTGCCAGCAGCTTGGCGGGGGGCGCGGGCAATCAGCCCCAGCATTTT. The full variable domain, with the rest looked up from reference TRBV5-4 and TRBJ1-5, is ETGVTQSPTHLIKTRGQQVTLRCSSQSGHNTVSWYQQALGQGPQFIFQYYREEENGRGNFPPRFSGLQFPNYSSELNVNALELDDSALYLCASSLAGGAGNQPQHFGDGTRLSIL.

The chain links TRBV2 to TRBJ2-5; D perhaps matches TRBD2 (5 bases). This CDR3 is 14 amino acids long. Germline CDR1 reads SNHLY; CDR2 reads FYNNEI. V lost 7 bases to trimming and J lost 3 bases, with 15 bases between them. The CDR3: CASNKLRAEETQYF. The DNA for the CDR3 is TGTGCCAGCAATAAGTTGAGGGCGGAAGAGACCCAGTACTTC.

This clone was recorded a few times. The chain carries TRBV27 and TRBJ2-7, with 8 nucleotides matching TRBD1. The germline gives CDR1 MNHEY, CDR2 SMNVEV (reference sequence). The junction had 11 bases not matched to a gene; V was cut back by 5 bases and J by 5 bases. CDR3 length: 15 residues. Here the CDR3 reads CASSPVGQGVHEQYF. The CDR3, as DNA: TGTGCCAGCAGTCCAGTCGGACAGGGAGTGCACGAGCAGTACTTC.

This clone has just a few counts. The CDR3 is CASSYSITGEQPQHF. For the CDR3, the DNA is TGTGCCAGCAGTTACTCGATCACAGGGGAACAGCCCCAGCATTTT. The rearrangement links TRBV6-5 to TRBJ1-5, with 7 nucleotides matching TRBD1. CDR3 length equals 15 residues. V lost 0 bases and J lost 7; bases outside the gene matches: 6. Germline CDR1 MNHEY, CDR2 SVGAGI.

The chain is built from TRBV27 and TRBJ1-1; TRBD1 matches at 10 bases. The V segment lost 6 bases and the J segment 6 bases; nucleotides outside the gene matches: 4. Looked up from germline, CDR1 is MNHEY and CDR2 is SMNVEV (reference sequence). CDR3 length: 13 residues. The CDR3 DNA is TGTGCCAGCAGGCCGACAGGGGGCTCTGAAGCTTTCTTT. Its protein product is CASRPTGGSEAFF.

This clone was detected only once. In DNA, the CDR3 is TGTGCCACCAGCAGAAGTCTAAGCGGGAGATACGTATACGAGCAGTACTTC. Amino acid sequence: CATSRSLSGRYVYEQYF. The chain uses TRBV15 and TRBJ2-7, with 8 bases fitting TRBD2. Germline V gene sequence: CDR1 LNHNV, CDR2 YYDKDF (reference sequence). The CDR3 length is 17 residues. V shed 2 bases, J shed 4 bases, and the junction held 13 bases outside the gene matches.

This rearrangement joins TRBV28 to TRBJ1-2; TRBD1 aligns across 10 bases. The V segment lost 8 bases and the J segment 4 bases; nucleotides outside the gene matches: 4. The CDR3 runs to 13 residues. Per the germline V gene, CDR1 is MDHEN and CDR2 is SYDVKM. The CDR3 reads CASGDRGIYGYTF. In DNA form, the CDR3 reads TGTGCCAGCGGGGACAGGGGTATCTATGGCTACACCTTC.

The V gene is TRBV7-3, the J gene TRBJ2-1; D gene uncertain. Trimming took off 5 bases at V and 12 bases at J, with 20 bases between the two ends. This CDR3 region has 14 residues. Germline CDR1 is SGHTA and CDR2 is FQGTGA. CDR3 sequence reads: CASSPLGQEEGQFF. DNA for the CDR3: TGTGCCAGCAGCCCTCTAGGCCAGGAAGAAGGGCAGTTCTTC.

This chain joins TRBV27 and TRBJ2-1; perhaps TRBD2 as D (6 bases). The CDR3 runs to 14 residues. Trimming removed 1 base from V and 8 bases from J, with 12 bases in between. Germline CDR1 and CDR2: MNHEY and SMNVEV (reference sequence). CDR3 residues: CASSLYFGGYEQFF. The CDR3 region has the DNA TGTGCCAGCAGTTTATACTTCGGGGGTTATGAGCAGTTCTTC.

V is TRBV11-2 and J is TRBJ2-3; D is unclear. The CDR3 contains 15 residues. Germline loops: CDR1 SGHAT, CDR2 FQNNGV. V lost 5 bases and J 6 bases, leaving 18 bases between the germline ends. This CDR3 is CASSPGPARRDTQYF. The CDR3 DNA follows: TGTGCCAGCAGCCCCGGACCCGCTAGGCGGGATACGCAGTATTTT.